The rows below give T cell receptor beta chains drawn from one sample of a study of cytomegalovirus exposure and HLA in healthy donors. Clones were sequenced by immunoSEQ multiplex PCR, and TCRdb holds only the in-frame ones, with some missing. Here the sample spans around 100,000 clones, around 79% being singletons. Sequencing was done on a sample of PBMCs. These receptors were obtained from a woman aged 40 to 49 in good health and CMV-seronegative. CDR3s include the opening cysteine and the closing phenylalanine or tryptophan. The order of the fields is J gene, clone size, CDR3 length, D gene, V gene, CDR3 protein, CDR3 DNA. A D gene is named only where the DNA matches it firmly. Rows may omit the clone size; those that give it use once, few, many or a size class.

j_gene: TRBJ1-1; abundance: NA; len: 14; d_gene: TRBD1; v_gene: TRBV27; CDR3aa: CASTKAGQGARAFF; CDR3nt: TGTGCCAGCACCAAAGCCGGACAGGGGGCGAGGGCTTTCTTT
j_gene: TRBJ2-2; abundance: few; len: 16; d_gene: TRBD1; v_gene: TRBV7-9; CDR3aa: CSSSQQGAQNTGELFF; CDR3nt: TGTTCCAGCAGTCAACAGGGGGCCCAGAACACCGGGGAGCTGTTTTTT
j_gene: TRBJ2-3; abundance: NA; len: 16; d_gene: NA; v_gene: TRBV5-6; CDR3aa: CASSLVGGSPTDTQYF; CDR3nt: TGTGCCAGCAGCTTGGTGGGGGGTTCCCCCACAGATACGCAGTATTTT
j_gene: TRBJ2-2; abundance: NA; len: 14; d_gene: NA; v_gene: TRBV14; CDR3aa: CASSQAGNTGELFF; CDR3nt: TGTGCCAGCAGCCAAGCAGGGAACACCGGGGAGCTGTTTTTT
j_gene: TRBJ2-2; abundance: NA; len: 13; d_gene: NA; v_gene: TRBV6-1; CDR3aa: CASSRGLNGELFF; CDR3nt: TGTGCCAGCAGTAGGGGCCTCAACGGGGAGCTGTTTTTT
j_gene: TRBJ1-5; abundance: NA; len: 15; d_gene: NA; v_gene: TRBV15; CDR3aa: CATSGSSYSNQPQHF; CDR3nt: TGTGCCACCAGCGGGAGTTCCTATAGCAATCAGCCCCAGCATTTT
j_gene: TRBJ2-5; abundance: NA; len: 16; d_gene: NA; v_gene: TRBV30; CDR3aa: CAWSPTRGQRKETQYF; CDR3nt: TGTGCCTGGAGTCCTACGCGCGGACAGAGAAAAGAGACCCAGTACTTC
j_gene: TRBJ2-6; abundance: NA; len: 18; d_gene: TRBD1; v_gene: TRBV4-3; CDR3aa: CASSQGQGDSSGANVLTF; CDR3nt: TGCGCCAGCAGCCAGGGACAGGGCGATTCCTCTGGGGCCAACGTCCTGACTTTC
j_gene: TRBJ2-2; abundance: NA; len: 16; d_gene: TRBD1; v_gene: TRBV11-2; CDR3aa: CASSLSRGRDTGELFF; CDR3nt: TGTGCCAGCAGCTTATCCAGGGGGCGGGACACCGGGGAGCTGTTTTTT
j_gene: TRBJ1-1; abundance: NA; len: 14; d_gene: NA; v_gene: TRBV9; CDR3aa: CASSVDAGDTEAFF; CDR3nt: TGTGCCAGCAGCGTAGATGCAGGGGACACTGAAGCTTTCTTT
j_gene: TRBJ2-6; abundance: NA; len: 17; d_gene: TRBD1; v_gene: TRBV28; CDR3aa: CASSFGQGRSGANVLTF; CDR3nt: TGTGCCAGCAGTTTTGGACAGGGGAGATCCGGGGCCAACGTCCTGACTTTC
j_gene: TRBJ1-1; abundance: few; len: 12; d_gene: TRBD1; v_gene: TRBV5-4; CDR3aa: CASSLGQGRAFF; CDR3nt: TGTGCCAGCAGCTTGGGACAGGGACGAGCTTTCTTT
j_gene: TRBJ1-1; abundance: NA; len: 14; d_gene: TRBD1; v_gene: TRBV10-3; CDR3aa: CATVDRGQGTEAFF; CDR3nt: TGTGCCACGGTTGACAGGGGGCAGGGTACTGAAGCTTTCTTT
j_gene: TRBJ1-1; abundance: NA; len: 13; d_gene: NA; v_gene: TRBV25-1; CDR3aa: CASSPGFTTEAFF; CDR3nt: TGTGCCAGCAGTCCCGGGTTTACCACTGAAGCTTTCTTT
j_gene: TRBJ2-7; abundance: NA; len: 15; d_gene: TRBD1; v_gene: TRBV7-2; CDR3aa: CASRQAGTGAGEQYF; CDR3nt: TGTGCCAGCAGGCAAGCCGGGACAGGGGCGGGCGAGCAGTACTTC
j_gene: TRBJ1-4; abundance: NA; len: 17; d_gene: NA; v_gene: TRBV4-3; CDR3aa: CASSPVVLGPSGEKLFF; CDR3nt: TGCGCCAGCAGCCCGGTAGTTCTTGGGCCCTCGGGGGAAAAACTGTTTTTT
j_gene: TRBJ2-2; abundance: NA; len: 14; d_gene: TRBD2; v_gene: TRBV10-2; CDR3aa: CASTGLVGTGELFF; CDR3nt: TGCGCCAGCACCGGACTAGTGGGGACCGGGGAGCTGTTTTTT
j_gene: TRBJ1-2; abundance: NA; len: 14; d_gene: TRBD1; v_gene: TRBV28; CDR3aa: CASSRLGQGYGYTF; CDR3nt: TGTGCCAGCAGTAGACTGGGACAGGGTTATGGCTACACCTTC
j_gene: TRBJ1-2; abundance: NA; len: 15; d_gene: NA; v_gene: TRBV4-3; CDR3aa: CASSQTSRGNYGYTF; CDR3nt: TGCGCCAGCAGCCAGACCAGCCGAGGTAACTATGGCTACACCTTC
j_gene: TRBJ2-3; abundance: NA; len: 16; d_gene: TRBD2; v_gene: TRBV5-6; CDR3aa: CASSSAGTSSTDTQYF; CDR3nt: TGTGCCAGCAGCTCTGCCGGGACTAGCAGCACAGATACGCAGTATTTT
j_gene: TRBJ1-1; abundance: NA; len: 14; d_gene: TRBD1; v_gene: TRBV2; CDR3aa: CASNTGGSNTEAFF; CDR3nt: TGTGCCAGCAACACAGGGGGCTCCAACACTGAAGCTTTCTTT